This T cell receptor (beta chain) was documented in a study of shared clonotypes between healthy human individuals. Sequencing was at deep level. TCRdb's copy holds only in-frame clones and misses some; the assay was immunoSEQ multiplex PCR. The table records more than 2,000,000 clones, approximately 90% of them present only once. Study results and caveats: Naive subsets generally exceeded memory subsets in estimated richness.

The CDR3 totals 14 residues. From germline, CDR1 is SNHLY and CDR2 FYNNEI. V trimming: 6 bases; J trimming: 2 bases; junction bases outside the gene matches: 4. With regard to this clone: Its specificity is unknown.

The material sequenced was naive CD4+ T cells sorted from blood. The subset is: CD45RA+ positively selected. This TCR derives from a man aged 18 to 30 in good health. The genes are TRBV2 and TRBJ2-1, with TRBD2 matching over 7 bases. The CDR3 DNA reads TGTGCCAGCAGGAGCGGGGAAGCCTACAATGAGCAGTTCTTC. This codes for CASRSGEAYNEQFF.